The rows below give T cell receptor beta chains drawn from one sample of a study of blood T cell repertoires in COVID-19. Measured with immunoSEQ multiplex PCR; TCRdb has only the in-frame clones, and not every one. The table lists about 140,000 clones, approximately 84% of them singletons. The sample taken for sequencing was PBMCs or T cells enriched from blood (not recorded which). The receptors were sampled from a woman between 50 and 59 years old with acute COVID-19. The CDR3 runs from the conserved cysteine through the conserved F or W. Fields, in order: D gene, clone size, V gene, J gene, CDR3 protein, CDR3 DNA. D genes are given only for firm matches. A clone size is listed for some rows: how often the clone was seen (once, few, many), or a class if it is expanded.

TRBD2	NA	TRBV11-2	TRBJ2-5	CASSFLDGGETQYF	TGTGCCAGCAGCTTCTTGGACGGGGGGGAGACCCAGTACTTC
NA	NA	TRBV5-5	TRBJ1-5	CASSYLAGNQPQHF	TGTGCCAGCAGCTACCTCGCAGGGAATCAGCCCCAGCATTTT
TRBD2	NA	TRBV12-5	TRBJ2-1	CASGLEHFSGTSNEQFF	TGTGCTAGTGGTTTGGAACACTTTAGCGGGACAAGCAATGAGCAGTTCTTC
NA	NA	TRBV7-8	TRBJ2-4	CASSLAGAVAKNIQYF	TGTGCCAGCAGCTTAGCTGGGGCCGTAGCCAAAAACATTCAGTACTTC
NA	NA	TRBV29-1	TRBJ1-1	CSARGTTEAFF	TGCAGTGCCCGGGGTACCACTGAAGCTTTCTTT
TRBD2	NA	TRBV9	TRBJ2-1	CASSVRGLAGSPPKQFF	TGTGCCAGCAGCGTGAGGGGCCTAGCGGGTTCCCCCCCTAAGCAGTTCTTC
TRBD2	NA	TRBV25-1	TRBJ2-7	CASSTPGLAGGEQYF	TGTGCCAGCAGTACCCCCGGACTAGCGGGAGGCGAGCAGTACTTC
NA	once	TRBV7-2	TRBJ2-1	CASSFQGALQARSYNEQFF	TGTGCCAGCAGCTTTCAAGGGGCCCTCCAGGCCCGTTCATACAATGAGCAGTTCTTC
TRBD1	once	TRBV5-1	TRBJ1-2	CASSLDPGGIYGYTF	TGCGCCAGCAGCTTGGATCCAGGGGGGATCTATGGCTACACCTTC
NA	NA	TRBV6-2/TRBV6-3	TRBJ2-2	CASSPGWTGETGELFF	TGTGCCAGCAGTCCGGGGTGGACTGGGGAAACCGGGGAGCTGTTTTTT
NA	NA	TRBV2	TRBJ1-3	CASRGDTAGNTIYF	TGTGCCAGCAGGGGGGACACCGCTGGAAACACCATATATTTT
TRBD1	NA	TRBV13	TRBJ2-7	CASSLGTGAYEQYF	TGTGCCAGCAGCTTGGGGACAGGAGCCTACGAGCAGTACTTC
TRBD1	NA	TRBV12-3/TRBV12-4	TRBJ1-2	CASREGAEGGYTF	TGTGCCAGCAGAGAGGGGGCAGAGGGGGGCTACACCTTC
NA	once	TRBV29-1	TRBJ1-1	CSVGASNTEAFF	TGCAGCGTTGGGGCGTCGAACACTGAAGCTTTCTTT
TRBD1	few	TRBV11-2	TRBJ1-2	CASSLAGQGPGGGYTF	TGTGCCAGCAGCTTAGCGGGACAGGGGCCGGGTGGGGGCTACACCTTC
TRBD2	NA	TRBV3-1/TRBV3-2	TRBJ2-1	CASSHLSGSSYNEQFF	TGTGCCAGCAGCCACCTCAGCGGGAGCTCCTACAATGAGCAGTTCTTC
NA	NA	TRBV9	TRBJ1-2	CASNRQNYGYTF	TGTGCCAGCAATCGACAGAACTATGGCTACACCTTC
NA	NA	TRBV7-9	TRBJ2-7	CASSEDRDYEQYF	TGTGCCAGCAGCGAAGACAGAGACTACGAGCAGTACTTC
TRBD2	NA	TRBV6-4	TRBJ2-6	CASSGGTSGTGANVLTF	TGTGCCAGCAGTGGGGGGACTAGCGGGACTGGGGCCAACGTCCTGACTTTC
NA	once	TRBV11-1	TRBJ1-1	CASSFAGDGTEAFF	TGTGCCAGCAGCTTTGCAGGGGATGGCACTGAAGCTTTCTTT
TRBD1	NA	TRBV2	TRBJ2-3	CASSGQGSPDTQYF	TGTGCCAGCAGTGGACAGGGGTCACCCGATACGCAGTATTTT
TRBD1	NA	TRBV19	TRBJ1-4	CASTKRQGTEKLFF	TGTGCCAGTACCAAAAGACAGGGGACGGAGAAACTGTTTTTT
TRBD1	NA	TRBV29-1	TRBJ1-5	CSVSTGAQPQHF	TGCAGCGTTAGTACAGGGGCTCAGCCCCAGCATTTT
TRBD1	NA	TRBV3-1/TRBV3-2	TRBJ1-1	CASSQTGKNTEAFF	TGTGCCAGCAGCCAGACAGGGAAGAACACTGAAGCTTTCTTT
TRBD2	NA	TRBV6-5	TRBJ2-1	CASKKGLAGMNEQFF	TGTGCCAGCAAGAAAGGACTAGCGGGAATGAATGAGCAGTTCTTC
NA	NA	TRBV6-1	TRBJ1-5	CASSEIGRSNQPQHF	TGTGCCAGCAGTGAAATCGGCAGGTCAAATCAGCCCCAGCATTTT
NA	NA	TRBV9	TRBJ1-4	CASSVAAGVNEKLFF	TGTGCCAGCAGCGTAGCTGCAGGCGTTAATGAAAAACTGTTTTTT
NA	NA	TRBV5-4	TRBJ2-7	CASSSIGASSYEQYF	TGTGCCAGCAGCAGCATAGGGGCAAGCTCCTACGAGCAGTACTTC
TRBD1	once	TRBV7-9	TRBJ2-7	CASSSWTGNYEQYF	TGTGCCAGCAGCTCCTGGACAGGGAACTACGAGCAGTACTTC
TRBD1	NA	TRBV19	TRBJ1-1	CASSPRQGRPSEAFF	TGTGCCAGTAGTCCGAGACAGGGACGCCCGTCTGAAGCTTTCTTT
NA	NA	TRBV18	TRBJ1-5	CASSVGSDQPQHF	TGTGCCAGCTCAGTCGGGTCAGATCAGCCCCAGCATTTT
NA	few	TRBV2	TRBJ1-2	CASSSQGSGAYGYTF	TGTGCCAGCAGTTCTCAGGGGTCAGGGGCCTATGGCTACACCTTC
NA	NA	TRBV25-1	TRBJ1-2	CASSERGAFGYTF	TGTGCCAGCAGTGAACGCGGAGCCTTTGGCTACACCTTC
NA	NA	TRBV24-1	TRBJ2-3	CATSAPVGSGGNTDTQYF	TGTGCCACCAGTGCCCCGGTCGGGAGCGGAGGGAACACAGATACGCAGTATTTT
TRBD1	NA	TRBV7-4	TRBJ2-2	CASSLGARQGHTGELFF	TGTGCCAGCAGCTTAGGGGCCCGACAGGGGCACACCGGGGAGCTGTTTTTT
NA	few	TRBV7-3	TRBJ2-2	CASSSARRGYPGELFF	TGTGCCAGCAGCTCTGCCCGACGGGGATACCCCGGGGAGCTGTTTTTT
TRBD1	NA	TRBV4-3	TRBJ2-7	CASSQETGTARYEQYF	TGCGCCAGCAGCCAAGAAACCGGGACAGCCCGCTACGAGCAGTACTTC
TRBD2	once	TRBV6-2/TRBV6-3	TRBJ2-3	CASSYWASGKFTDTQYF	TGTGCCAGCAGTTACTGGGCTAGCGGGAAGTTCACAGATACGCAGTATTTT
NA	NA	TRBV3-1/TRBV3-2	TRBJ2-7	CASSRGYEQYF	TGTGCCAGCAGCCGAGGGTACGAGCAGTACTTC
NA	NA	TRBV29-1	TRBJ1-2	CSVEDPRADGYTF	TGCAGCGTTGAAGATCCCAGGGCGGATGGCTACACCTTC
TRBD1	NA	TRBV29-1	TRBJ1-3	CSVGDRDLGNTIYF	TGCAGCGTAGGAGACAGGGACCTTGGAAACACCATATATTTT
TRBD1	NA	TRBV6-2/TRBV6-3	TRBJ2-7	CASSYTGDEQYF	TGTGCCAGCAGTTATACAGGGGACGAGCAGTACTTC
NA	NA	TRBV27	TRBJ1-4	CASSSGTTTNEKLFF	TGTGCCAGCAGTTCCGGGACAACAACTAATGAAAAACTGTTTTTT
NA	NA	TRBV28	TRBJ2-3	CAITPGTSTDTQYF	TGTGCCATAACTCCGGGAACAAGCACAGATACGCAGTATTTT
TRBD2	once	TRBV5-5	TRBJ2-5	CASSWGTSQETQYF	TGTGCCAGCAGCTGGGGGACTAGCCAAGAGACCCAGTACTTC
TRBD1	NA	TRBV20-1	TRBJ2-7	CSVDRGFEQYF	TGCAGTGTTGACAGGGGATTCGAGCAGTACTTC
TRBD2	NA	TRBV11-3	TRBJ2-1	CASSVRPGLAYNEQFF	TGTGCCAGCAGCGTCCGCCCGGGACTAGCGTACAATGAGCAGTTCTTC
NA	NA	TRBV7-2	TRBJ1-5	CASSLVVRGGQPQHF	TGTGCCAGCAGCTTAGTTGTCCGAGGAGGTCAGCCCCAGCATTTT
NA	NA	TRBV3-1/TRBV3-2	TRBJ1-1	CASSQDWGGQEAFF	TGTGCCAGCAGCCAAGACTGGGGGGGGCAGGAAGCTTTCTTT